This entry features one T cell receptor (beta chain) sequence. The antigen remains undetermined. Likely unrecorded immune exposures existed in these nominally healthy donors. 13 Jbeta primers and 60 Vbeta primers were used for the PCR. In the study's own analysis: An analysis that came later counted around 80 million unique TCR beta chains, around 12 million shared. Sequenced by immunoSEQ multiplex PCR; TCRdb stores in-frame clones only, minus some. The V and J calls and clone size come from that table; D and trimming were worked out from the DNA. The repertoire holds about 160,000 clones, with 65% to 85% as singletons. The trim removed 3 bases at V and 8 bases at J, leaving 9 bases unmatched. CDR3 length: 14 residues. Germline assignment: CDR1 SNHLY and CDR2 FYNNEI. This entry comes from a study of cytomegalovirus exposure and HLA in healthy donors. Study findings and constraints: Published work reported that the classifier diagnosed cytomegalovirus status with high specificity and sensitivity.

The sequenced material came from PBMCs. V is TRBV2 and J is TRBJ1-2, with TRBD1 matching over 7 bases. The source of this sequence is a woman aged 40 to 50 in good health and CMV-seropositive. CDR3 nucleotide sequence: TGTGCCAGCAGTGACAGGGGGACCCCATCGGGCTACACCTTC. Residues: CASSDRGTPSGYTF.